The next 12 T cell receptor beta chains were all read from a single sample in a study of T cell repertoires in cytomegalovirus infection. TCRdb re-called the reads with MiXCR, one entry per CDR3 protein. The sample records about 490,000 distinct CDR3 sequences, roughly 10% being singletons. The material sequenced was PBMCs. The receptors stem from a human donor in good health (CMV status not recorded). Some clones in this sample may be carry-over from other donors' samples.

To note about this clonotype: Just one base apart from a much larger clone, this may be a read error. CDR3 sequence reads: CASSQKLGAKNIRYF. The CDR3 coding sequence is TGTGCCAGCAGCCAAAAGTTGGGGGCCAAAAACATTCGGTACTTC. The V call is TRBV3-1, the J call TRBJ2-4; tentatively, D is TRBD1 (6 bases). CDR1 and CDR2 from the germline V gene are LGHDT and YNNKEL (reference sequence). The CDR3 loop spans 15 amino acids.

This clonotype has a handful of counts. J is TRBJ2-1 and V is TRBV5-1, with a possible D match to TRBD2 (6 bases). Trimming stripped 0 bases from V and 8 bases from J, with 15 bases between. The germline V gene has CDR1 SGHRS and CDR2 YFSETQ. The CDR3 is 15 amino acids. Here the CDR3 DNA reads TGCGCCAGCAGCTTGGCCGTGGGTAGCGGCGATGAGCAGTTCTTC. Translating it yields CASSLAVGSGDEQFF.

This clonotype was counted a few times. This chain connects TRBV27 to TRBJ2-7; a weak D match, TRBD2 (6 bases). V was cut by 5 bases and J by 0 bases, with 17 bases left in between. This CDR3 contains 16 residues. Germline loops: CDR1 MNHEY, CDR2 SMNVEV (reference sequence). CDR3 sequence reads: CASSPSSGENSYEQYF. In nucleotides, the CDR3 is TGTGCCAGCAGTCCTAGTAGCGGCGAGAACTCCTACGAGCAGTACTTC.

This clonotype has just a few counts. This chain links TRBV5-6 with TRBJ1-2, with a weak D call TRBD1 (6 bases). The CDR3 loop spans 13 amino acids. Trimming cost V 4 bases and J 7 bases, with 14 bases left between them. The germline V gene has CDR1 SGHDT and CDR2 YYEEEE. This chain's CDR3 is CASSPRGAIGYTF. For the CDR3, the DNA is TGTGCCAGCAGCCCGAGGGGGGCTATTGGCTACACCTTC.

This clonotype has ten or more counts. The CDR3 DNA reads as TGTGCCACCAGCCTTGGGGGGGCCGACGAGCAGTACTTC. It specifies CATSLGGADEQYF. The V and J genes are TRBV15 and TRBJ2-7; possible D gene TRBD2, 7 bases. The CDR3 has 13 residues. In germline, CDR1 is LNHNV, CDR2 YYDKDF (reference sequence). Trimming cost V 5 bases and J 5 bases, with 13 bases left between them.

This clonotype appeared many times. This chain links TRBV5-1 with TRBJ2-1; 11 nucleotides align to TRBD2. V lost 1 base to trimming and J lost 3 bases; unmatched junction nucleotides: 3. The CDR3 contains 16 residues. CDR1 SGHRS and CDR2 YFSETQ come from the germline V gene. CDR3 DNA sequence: TGCGCCAGCAGCTTGTTACTAGCGGGGGTCTACAATGAGCAGTTCTTC. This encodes CASSLLLAGVYNEQFF.

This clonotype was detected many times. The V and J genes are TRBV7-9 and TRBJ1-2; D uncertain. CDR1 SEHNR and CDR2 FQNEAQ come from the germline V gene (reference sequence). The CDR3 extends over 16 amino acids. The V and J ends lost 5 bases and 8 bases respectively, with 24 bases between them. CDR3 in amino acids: CASSPLEGRVHQGYTF. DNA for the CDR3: TGTGCCAGCAGCCCACTTGAAGGCCGGGTCCATCAGGGCTACACCTTC.

In DNA form, the CDR3 reads TGTGCCAGCAGTCCCCTCAAGCACTACTCCTACAATGAGCAGTTCTTC. Translating it yields CASSPLKHYSYNEQFF. This sequence joins TRBV3-1 and TRBJ2-1; no reliable D call. Germline CDR1 LGHDT, CDR2 YNNKEL (reference sequence). The V gene lost 6 bases and the J gene lost 0 bases, with 15 bases spanning the gap. CDR3 length equals 16 residues.

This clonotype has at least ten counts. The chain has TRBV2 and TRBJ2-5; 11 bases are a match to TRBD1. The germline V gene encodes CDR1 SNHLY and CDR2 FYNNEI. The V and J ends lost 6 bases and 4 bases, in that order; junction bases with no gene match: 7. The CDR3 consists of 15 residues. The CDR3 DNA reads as TGTGCCAGCAGCGCCGGACAGGGGGCGGGAGAGACCCAGTACTTC. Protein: CASSAGQGAGETQYF. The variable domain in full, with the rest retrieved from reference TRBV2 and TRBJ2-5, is EPEVTQTPSHQVTQMGQEVILRCVPISNHLYFYWYRQILGQKVEFLVSFYNNEISEKSEIFDDQFSVERPDGSNFTLKIRSTKLEDSAMYFCASSAGQGAGETQYFGPGTRLLVL.

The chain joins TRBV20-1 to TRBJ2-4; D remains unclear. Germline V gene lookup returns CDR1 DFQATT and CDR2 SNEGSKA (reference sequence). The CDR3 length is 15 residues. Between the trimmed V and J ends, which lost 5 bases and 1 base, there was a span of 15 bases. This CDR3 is CSAGSSQRAKNIQYF. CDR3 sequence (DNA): TGCAGTGCTGGCTCCAGTCAACGGGCCAAAAACATTCAGTACTTC.

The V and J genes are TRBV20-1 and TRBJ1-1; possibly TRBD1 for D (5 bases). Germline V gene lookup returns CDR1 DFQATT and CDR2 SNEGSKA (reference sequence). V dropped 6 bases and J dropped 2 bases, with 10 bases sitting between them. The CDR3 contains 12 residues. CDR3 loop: CSAQRGNTEAFF. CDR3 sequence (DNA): TGCAGTGCCCAGAGGGGTAACACTGAAGCTTTCTTT.

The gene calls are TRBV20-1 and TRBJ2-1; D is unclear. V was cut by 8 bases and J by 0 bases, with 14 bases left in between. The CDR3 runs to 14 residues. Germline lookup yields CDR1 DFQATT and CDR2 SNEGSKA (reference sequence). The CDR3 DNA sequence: TGCAGTCTGCCTGACCTAAGCTCCTACAATGAGCAGTTCTTC. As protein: CSLPDLSSYNEQFF.